Presented here are 21 T cell receptor beta chains from one specimen sequenced in a study of cytomegalovirus exposure and HLA in healthy donors. The PCR made use of 60 Vbeta and 13 Jbeta primers. Sequencing was performed with immunoSEQ multiplex PCR; in TCRdb, only in-frame clones are kept and a portion is missing. The sample records some 150,000 clones, 80% to 90% being singletons. Sequencing was carried out using PBMCs. The receptors shown here come from a young woman in good health and CMV-seronegative.

The chain combines TRBV18 with TRBJ1-1; TRBD1 matches 7 bases. The trim removed 0 bases at V and 2 bases at J, leaving 6 bases unmatched. Germline V gene sequence: CDR1 KGHSH, CDR2 LQKENI. This CDR3 has 16 residues. CDR3 coding DNA: TGTGCCAGCTCACCACCCCGAAACAGGGGAAACACTGAAGCTTTCTTT. It encodes CASSPPRNRGNTEAFF.

V is TRBV6-5 and J is TRBJ2-7; TRBD1 matches 9 bases. Per the germline V gene, CDR1 is MNHEY and CDR2 is SVGAGI. This CDR3 spans 15 amino acids. Losses at the gene ends were 6 bases for V and 4 bases for J; bases not matched to a gene: 10. The CDR3 DNA reads as TGTGCCAGCAGGGTCACAGGGGGCGGACGGTACGAGCAGTACTTC. This encodes CASRVTGGGRYEQYF.

This chain uses TRBV14 with TRBJ2-1; TRBD2 aligns across 7 bases. Looked up from germline, CDR1 is SGHDN and CDR2 is FVKESK. Losses at the gene ends were 8 bases for V and 4 bases for J; bases not matched to a gene: 11. The CDR3 spans 15 residues. CDR3 nucleotide sequence: TGTGCCAGCCACCACACGGCTAGCGGATACAATGAGCAGTTCTTC. Translation: CASHHTASGYNEQFF. The variable domain in full, completed from reference TRBV14 and TRBJ2-1, reads EAGVTQFPSHSVIEKGQTVTLRCDPISGHDNLYWYRRVMGKEIKFLLHFVKESKQDESGMPNNRFLAERTGGTYSTLKVQPAELEDSGVYFCASHHTASGYNEQFFGPGTRLTVL.

The V gene is TRBV9, the J gene TRBJ2-7; 7 nucleotides align to TRBD1. The CDR3 covers 16 residues. The V segment lost 3 bases and the J segment 0 bases; nucleotides outside the gene matches: 9. From germline, CDR1 is SGDLS and CDR2 YYNGEE. The CDR3, as DNA: TGTGCCAGCAGCGCTTTCCGGGACAGTTTCTCCTACGAGCAGTACTTC. Protein product: CASSAFRDSFSYEQYF. Using reference TRBV9 and TRBJ2-7 for the parts outside the CDR3, the full variable domain is DSGVTQTPKHLITATGQRVTLRCSPRSGDLSVYWYQQSLDQGLQFLIQYYNGEERAKGNILERFSAQQFPDLHSELNLSSLELGDSALYFCASSAFRDSFSYEQYFGPGTRLTVT.

This chain joins TRBV11-2 and TRBJ2-7; 8 bases map to TRBD2. This CDR3 region has 16 residues. The V gene's germline CDR1 is SGHAT and CDR2 FQNNGV. Trimming took 5 bases from V and 4 from J; bases not matched to a gene: 13. The chain's CDR3 is CASSPWSSGSVYEQYF. In nucleotides, the CDR3 is TGTGCCAGCAGCCCATGGTCCAGCGGGAGCGTGTACGAGCAGTACTTC. The full variable domain, in which reference TRBV11-2 and TRBJ2-7 provide the parts outside the CDR3, is EAGVAQSPRYKIIEKRQSVAFWCNPISGHATLYWYQQILGQGPKLLIQFQNNGVVDDSQLPKDRFSAERLKGVDSTLKIQPAKLEDSAVYLCASSPWSSGSVYEQYFGPGTRLTVT.

The chain carries TRBV27 and TRBJ1-2, with D perhaps TRBD1 (5 bases). The V gene lost 6 bases and the J gene lost 6 bases, with 14 bases spanning the gap. CDR1 is MNHEY and CDR2 is SMNVEV in the germline V gene (reference sequence). There are 13 residues in the CDR3. The CDR3 DNA follows: TGTGCCAGCAGCCTCGGAGGGGCCAATGGCTACACCTTC. Its translation: CASSLGGANGYTF.

The rearrangement joins TRBV19 to TRBJ2-3, with a weak D call TRBD1 (5 bases). CDR1 is LNHDA and CDR2 is SQIVND in the germline V gene (reference sequence). V was clipped by 11 bases and J by 0 bases, with 15 bases between them. The CDR3 runs 14 residues. CDR3 region: CASSSGLSTDTQYF. The CDR3 region has the DNA TGTGCCTCATCATCAGGGCTCAGCACAGATACGCAGTATTTT.

J is TRBJ2-7 and V is TRBV2; 11 positions match TRBD1. V was clipped by 4 bases and J by 6 bases; unmatched bases: 5. The germline V gene has CDR1 SNHLY and CDR2 FYNNEI. This CDR3 spans 14 amino acids. The CDR3, as DNA: TGTGCCAGCAGTGGGGACAGGGGGTTTGGCGAGCAGTACTTC. This sequence encodes CASSGDRGFGEQYF.

The rearrangement joins TRBV18 to TRBJ1-1; TRBD1 agrees at 7 bases. This CDR3 contains 17 residues. Germline loops: CDR1 KGHSH, CDR2 LQKENI. The trim removed 4 bases at V and 0 bases at J, leaving 11 bases unmatched. The DNA for the CDR3 is TGTGCCAGCTCACGAACGACAGGGATCGGCATGAACACTGAAGCTTTCTTT. This sequence encodes CASSRTTGIGMNTEAFF. Supplemented by reference TRBV18 and TRBJ1-1, the full variable domain reads NAGVMQNPRHLVRRRGQEARLRCSPMKGHSHVYWYRQLPEEGLKFMVYLQKENIIDESGMPKERFSAEFPKEGPSILRIQQVVRGDSAAYFCASSRTTGIGMNTEAFFGQGTRLTVV.

This chain connects TRBV30 to TRBJ2-7; 8 bases map to TRBD2. The germline CDR1 and CDR2 sequences are GTSNPN and SVGIG (reference sequence). This CDR3 comprises 13 residues. Unmatched junction bases numbered 7, after V lost 5 bases and J lost 4 bases. The CDR3 region is CAWGAGVGYEQYF. The CDR3 bases are TGTGCCTGGGGAGCGGGAGTGGGGTACGAGCAGTACTTC.

V usage is TRBV27 and J usage is TRBJ2-5; D unclear. The J call may be wrong; the DNA end is better matched by TRBJ2-7. CDR1 and CDR2 (germline): MNHEY, SMNVEV (reference sequence). CDR3 length: 11 residues. The CDR3 nucleotides are TGTGCCAGCAGTACGAATTACGAGCAGTACTTC. Translation gives CASSTNYEQYF.

The chain is built from TRBV6-5 and TRBJ2-5, with D maybe TRBD1 (6 bases). This CDR3 contains 14 residues. The V gene lost 6 bases and the J gene lost 9 bases, with 20 bases spanning the gap. The germline gives CDR1 MNHEY, CDR2 SVGAGI. The CDR3 nucleotides read TGTGCCAGCAGCAGGGGAAAAGGCCAGATGGCCCAGTACTTC. Translation: CASSRGKGQMAQYF.

This rearrangement joins TRBV7-2 to TRBJ1-2; D unresolved. The V end lost 1 base, the J end lost 8 bases, and 8 bases lay between the germline ends. The CDR3 is 12 amino acids. Germline CDR1 and CDR2: SGHTA and FQGNSA. The CDR3, as DNA: TGTGCCAGCAGCTTAGACTTAGCCGGCTACACCTTC. Translated: CASSLDLAGYTF.

The chain is built from TRBV28 and TRBJ2-3; 10 nucleotides match TRBD2. Germline V gives CDR1 MDHEN, CDR2 SYDVKM. The CDR3 loop spans 15 amino acids. V gave up 6 bases and J gave up 2 bases; unmatched junction bases: 5. CDR3 sequence (DNA): TGTGCCAGCAGCCAAAGCGGGAGGGACACAGATACGCAGTATTTT. It codes for CASSQSGRDTDTQYF. The variable domain in full, with the rest retrieved from reference TRBV28 and TRBJ2-3, is DVKVTQSSRYLVKRTGEKVFLECVQDMDHENMFWYRQDPGLGLRLIYFSYDVKMKEKGDIPEGYSVSREKKERFSLILESASTNQTSMYLCASSQSGRDTDTQYFGPGTRLTVL.

Points on this clone: The germline gene is not matched at one end of the junction; a read error may be the cause. Distinct nucleotide sequences in the sample also encode this CDR3. The chain couples TRBV27 to TRBJ1-1; maybe TRBD1 (6 bases). The germline gives CDR1 MNHEY, CDR2 SMNVEV (reference sequence). The CDR3 has 15 amino acids. CDR3 loop: CASSYHLQGRTEAFF. The CDR3 DNA follows: TGTGCCAGCAGCTATCACCTTCAGGGGCGCACTGAGGCTTTCTTT.

The chain combines TRBV19 with TRBJ2-3, with D possibly matching TRBD1 (5 bases). Germline V CDR1 and CDR2: LNHDA, SQIVND (reference sequence). The germline V and J ends were trimmed by 4 bases and 0 bases, with 14 bases remaining between them. This CDR3 is built from 16 residues. The CDR3 sequence is CASSTPGRSSTDTQYF. CDR3 in DNA: TGTGCCAGTAGTACCCCAGGGCGGTCTAGCACAGATACGCAGTATTTT.

This clone was detected once. The V call is TRBV19, the J call TRBJ2-3; the D gene is possibly TRBD2 (5 bases). V lost 1 base to trimming and J lost 2 bases, with 22 bases between them. The CDR3 is made up of 19 amino acids. Per the germline V gene, CDR1 is LNHDA and CDR2 is SQIVND (reference sequence). The CDR3 loop is CASSIGSGSGSRITDTQYF. The CDR3 nucleotides are TGTGCCAGTAGTATAGGATCGGGATCCGGATCCCGAATCACAGATACGCAGTATTTT.

The chain links TRBV11-2 to TRBJ2-5; TRBD1 matches 9 bases. The CDR3 extends over 15 amino acids. J was trimmed by 1 base and V by 6 bases; bases with no gene match: 6. Germline V CDR1 and CDR2: SGHAT, FQNNGV. In DNA form, the CDR3 reads TGTGCCAGCAGTCGTCGGACAGGGGTCCAAGAGACCCAGTACTTC. The encoded protein is CASSRRTGVQETQYF.

This clone is a singleton in its sample. The chain joins TRBV28 to TRBJ2-5; 7 positions agree with TRBD2. The CDR3 totals 12 residues. Germline V lookup: CDR1 MDHEN, CDR2 SYDVKM. With V trimmed by 10 bases and J by 4 bases, 6 bases remained unmatched. CDR3 protein: CAIRDYLETQYF. The CDR3 DNA sequence: TGTGCCATACGGGACTATTTAGAGACCCAGTACTTC.

This clone was seen once. This rearrangement joins TRBV28 to TRBJ2-4; perhaps TRBD2 as D (6 bases). The CDR3 has 15 amino acids. V was clipped by 3 bases and J by 4 bases, with 13 bases between them. CDR1 is MDHEN and CDR2 is SYDVKM in the germline V gene. The CDR3 DNA reads TGTGCCAGCAGTTTCAAGGGCGGACTAAAAAACATTCAGTACTTC. This encodes CASSFKGGLKNIQYF.

V gene TRBV11-2 combines with J gene TRBJ2-4; TRBD2 aligns across 12 bases. V shed 4 bases and J 3 bases; nucleotides not matched to a gene: 1. CDR1 is SGHAT and CDR2 is FQNNGV in the germline V gene. CDR3 length: 15 residues. The CDR3 sequence is CASSSTSGGKNIQYF. The CDR3 DNA sequence: TGTGCCAGCAGCTCGACTAGCGGGGGCAAAAACATTCAGTACTTC.